This T cell receptor beta chain is drawn from a study of CD8 T cells in Susac syndrome. Overall study context: Among the Susac syndrome patients who underwent sequencing, roughly six had clinically active disease, while about 8 of them were in remission.

Sequencing of TCR beta covered CD8+ and CD4+ T cells obtained from blood. The trim removed 4 bases at V and 5 bases at J, leaving 9 bases unmatched. The CDR3 is 15 amino acids. CDR1 SGHTA and CDR2 FQGTGA come from the germline V gene. Reverse transcription of 0.5 to 1 ug RNA was performed with random hexamers. It was immunoSEQ multiplex PCR that amplified TCR beta CDR3 across 54 Vbeta and 13 Jbeta. Each CDR3 protein gets one entry after TCRdb re-called the immunoSEQ multiplex PCR reads with MiXCR. The table has 200,000 or so distinct CDR3 sequences, 95% seen once; the top ten hold about 0.17%. The sequence was collected from a human donor with Susac syndrome. The sample was CD8+ T cells from PBMCs. The chain is built from TRBV7-3 and TRBJ2-5, with 8 positions matching TRBD1. The CDR3: CASSSRAGGRETQYF. CDR3 bases: TGTGCCAGCAGCTCTAGGGCAGGGGGCCGGGAGACCCAGTACTTC.